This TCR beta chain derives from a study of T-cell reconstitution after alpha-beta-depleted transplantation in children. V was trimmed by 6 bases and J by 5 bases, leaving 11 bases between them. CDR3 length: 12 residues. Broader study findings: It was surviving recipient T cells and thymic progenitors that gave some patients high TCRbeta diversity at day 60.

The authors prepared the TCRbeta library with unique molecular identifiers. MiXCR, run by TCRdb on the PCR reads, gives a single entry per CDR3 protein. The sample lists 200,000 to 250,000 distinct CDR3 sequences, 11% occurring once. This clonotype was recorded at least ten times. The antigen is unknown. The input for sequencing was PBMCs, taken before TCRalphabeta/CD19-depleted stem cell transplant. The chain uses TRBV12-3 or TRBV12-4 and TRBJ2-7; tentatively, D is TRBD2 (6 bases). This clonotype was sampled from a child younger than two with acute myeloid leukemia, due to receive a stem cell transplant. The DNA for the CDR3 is TGTGCCAGCAGCCTTAGCGGTCACGAGCAGTACTTC. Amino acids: CASSLSGHEQYF.